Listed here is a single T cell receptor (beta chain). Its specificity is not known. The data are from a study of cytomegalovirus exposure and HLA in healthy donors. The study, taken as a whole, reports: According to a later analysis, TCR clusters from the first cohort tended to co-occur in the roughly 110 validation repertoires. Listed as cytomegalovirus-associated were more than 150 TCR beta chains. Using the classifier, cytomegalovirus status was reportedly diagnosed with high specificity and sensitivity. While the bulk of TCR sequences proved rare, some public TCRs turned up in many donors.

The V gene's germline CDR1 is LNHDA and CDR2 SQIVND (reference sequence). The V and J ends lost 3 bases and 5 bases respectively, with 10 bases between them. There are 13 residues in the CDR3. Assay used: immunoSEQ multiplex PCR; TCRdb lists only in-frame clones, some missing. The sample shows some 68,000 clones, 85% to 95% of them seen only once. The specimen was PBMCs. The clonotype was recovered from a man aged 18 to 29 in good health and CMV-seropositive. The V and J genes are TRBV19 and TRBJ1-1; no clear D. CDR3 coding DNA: TGTGCCAGTAGTATCGGGAGGAGGACTGAAGCTTTCTTT. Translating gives CASSIGRRTEAFF.